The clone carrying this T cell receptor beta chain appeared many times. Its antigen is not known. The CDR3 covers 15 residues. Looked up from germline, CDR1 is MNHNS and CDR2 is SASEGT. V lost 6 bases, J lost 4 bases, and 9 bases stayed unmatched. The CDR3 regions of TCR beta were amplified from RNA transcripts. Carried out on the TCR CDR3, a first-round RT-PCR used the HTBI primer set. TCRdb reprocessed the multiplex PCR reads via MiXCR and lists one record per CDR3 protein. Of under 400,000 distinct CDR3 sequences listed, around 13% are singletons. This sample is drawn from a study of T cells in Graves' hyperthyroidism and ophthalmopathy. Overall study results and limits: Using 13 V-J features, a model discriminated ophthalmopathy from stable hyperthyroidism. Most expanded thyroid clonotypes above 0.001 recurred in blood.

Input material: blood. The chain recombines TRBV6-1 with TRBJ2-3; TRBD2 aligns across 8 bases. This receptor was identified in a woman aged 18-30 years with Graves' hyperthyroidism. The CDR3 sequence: CASSRGGWRPDTQYF. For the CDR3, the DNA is TGTGCCAGCAGCCGGGGGGGATGGCGCCCAGATACGCAGTATTTT.